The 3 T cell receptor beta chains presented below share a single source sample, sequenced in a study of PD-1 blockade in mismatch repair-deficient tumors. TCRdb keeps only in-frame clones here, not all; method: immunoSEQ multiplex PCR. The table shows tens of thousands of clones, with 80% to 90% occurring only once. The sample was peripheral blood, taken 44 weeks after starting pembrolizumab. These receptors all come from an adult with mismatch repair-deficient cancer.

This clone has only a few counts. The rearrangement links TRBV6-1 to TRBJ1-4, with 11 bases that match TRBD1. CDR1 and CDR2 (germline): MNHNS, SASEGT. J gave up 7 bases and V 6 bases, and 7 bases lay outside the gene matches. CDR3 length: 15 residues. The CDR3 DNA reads TGTGCCAGCAGCTATTGGGACAGGGGGGCTGAAAAACTGTTTTTT. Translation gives CASSYWDRGAEKLFF.

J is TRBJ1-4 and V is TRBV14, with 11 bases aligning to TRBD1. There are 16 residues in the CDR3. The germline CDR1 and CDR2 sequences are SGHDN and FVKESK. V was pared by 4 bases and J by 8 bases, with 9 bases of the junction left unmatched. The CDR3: CASSREGRDRGEKLFF. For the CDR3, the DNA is TGTGCCAGCAGCCGGGAGGGACGGGACAGGGGGGAAAAACTGTTTTTT.

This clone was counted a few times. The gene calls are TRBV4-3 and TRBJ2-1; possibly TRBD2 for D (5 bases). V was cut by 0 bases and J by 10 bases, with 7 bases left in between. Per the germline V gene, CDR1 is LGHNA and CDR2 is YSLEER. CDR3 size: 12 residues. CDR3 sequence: CASSQEGLEQFF. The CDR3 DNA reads TGCGCCAGCAGCCAAGAAGGACTGGAGCAGTTCTTC.